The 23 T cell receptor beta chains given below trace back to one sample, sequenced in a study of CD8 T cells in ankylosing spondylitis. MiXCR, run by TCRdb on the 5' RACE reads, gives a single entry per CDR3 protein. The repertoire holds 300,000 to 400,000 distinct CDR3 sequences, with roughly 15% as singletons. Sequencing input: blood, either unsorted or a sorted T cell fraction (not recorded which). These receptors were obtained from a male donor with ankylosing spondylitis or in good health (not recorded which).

CDR3 DNA sequence: TGTGCCACCAGCTCCTCCGGGGGCTTCGGAACCCAGTACTTC. Translated: CATSSSGGFGTQYF. The chain links TRBV15 to TRBJ2-5, with D possibly being TRBD1 or TRBD2 (6 bases each). Germline-derived CDR1 and CDR2 are LNHNV and YYDKDF (reference sequence). V was shortened by 5 bases and J by 8 bases, with 18 bases between the two germline ends. The CDR3 has 14 amino acids.

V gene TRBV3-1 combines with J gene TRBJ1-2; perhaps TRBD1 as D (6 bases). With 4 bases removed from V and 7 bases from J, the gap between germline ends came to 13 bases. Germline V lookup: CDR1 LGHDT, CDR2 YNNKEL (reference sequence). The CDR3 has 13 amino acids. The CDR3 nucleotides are TGTGCCAGCAGCCTCTCAGGGGCGGTTGGCTACACCTTC. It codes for CASSLSGAVGYTF.

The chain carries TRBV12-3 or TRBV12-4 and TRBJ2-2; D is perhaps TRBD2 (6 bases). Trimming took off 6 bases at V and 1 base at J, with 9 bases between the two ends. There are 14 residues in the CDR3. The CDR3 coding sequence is TGTGCCAGCAGCCGACTAGTGAACACCGGGGAGCTGTTTTTT. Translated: CASSRLVNTGELFF.

The CDR3: CASSLRGANTEAFF. DNA for the CDR3: TGTGCCAGCAGTTTGAGGGGCGCGAACACTGAAGCTTTCTTT. The gene calls are TRBV12-3 or TRBV12-4 and TRBJ1-1, with a tentative D call TRBD1 (5 bases). V was cut by 3 bases and J by 1 base, with 9 bases left in between. This CDR3 has 14 amino acids.

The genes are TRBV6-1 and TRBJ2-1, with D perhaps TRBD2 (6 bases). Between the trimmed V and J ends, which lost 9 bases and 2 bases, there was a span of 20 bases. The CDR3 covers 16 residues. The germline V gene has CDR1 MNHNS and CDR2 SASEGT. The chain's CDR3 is CASKSAWGTPYNEQFF. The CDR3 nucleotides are TGTGCCAGTAAATCCGCGTGGGGGACTCCCTACAATGAGCAGTTCTTC.

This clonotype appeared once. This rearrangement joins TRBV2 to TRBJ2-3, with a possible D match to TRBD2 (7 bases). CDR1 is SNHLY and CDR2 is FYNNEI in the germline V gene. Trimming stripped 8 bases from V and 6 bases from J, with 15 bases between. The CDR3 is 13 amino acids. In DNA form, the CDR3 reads TGTGCCAGCCTCCGGGGGGCGGACGATACGCAGTATTTT. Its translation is CASLRGADDTQYF.

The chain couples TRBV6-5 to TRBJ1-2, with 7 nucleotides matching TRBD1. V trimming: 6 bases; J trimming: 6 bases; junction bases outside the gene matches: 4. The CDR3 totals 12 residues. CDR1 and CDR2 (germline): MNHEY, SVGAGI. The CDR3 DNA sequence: TGTGCCAGCAGGCAGGGGGATAATGGCTACACCTTC. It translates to CASRQGDNGYTF.

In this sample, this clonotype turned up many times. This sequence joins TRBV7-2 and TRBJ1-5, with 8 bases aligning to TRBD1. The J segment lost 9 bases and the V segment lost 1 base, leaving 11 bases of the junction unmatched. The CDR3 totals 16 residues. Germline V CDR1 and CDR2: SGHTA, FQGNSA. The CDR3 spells CASSLVSGQDEWPQHF. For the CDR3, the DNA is TGTGCCAGCAGCTTAGTATCGGGACAGGACGAGTGGCCCCAGCATTTT.

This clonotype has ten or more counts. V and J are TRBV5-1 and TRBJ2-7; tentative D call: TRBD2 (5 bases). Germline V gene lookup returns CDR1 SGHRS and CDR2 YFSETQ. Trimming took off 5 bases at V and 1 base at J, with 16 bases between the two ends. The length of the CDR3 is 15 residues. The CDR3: CASSKESGFSYEQYF. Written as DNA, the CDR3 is TGCGCCAGCAGTAAGGAAAGCGGTTTTTCCTACGAGCAGTACTTC.

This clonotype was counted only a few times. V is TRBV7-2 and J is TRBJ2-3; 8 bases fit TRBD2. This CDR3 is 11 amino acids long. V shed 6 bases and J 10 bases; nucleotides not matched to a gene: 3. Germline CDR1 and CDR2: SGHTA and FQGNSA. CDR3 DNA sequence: TGTGCCAGCAGTCCGGGGGGGGCGCAGTATTTT. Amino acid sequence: CASSPGGAQYF. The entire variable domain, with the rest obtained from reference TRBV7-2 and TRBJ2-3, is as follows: GAGVSQSPSNKVTEKGKDVELRCDPISGHTALYWYRQSLGQGLEFLIYFQGNSAPDKSGLPSDRFSAERTGGSVSTLTIQRTQQEDSAVYLCASSPGGAQYFGPGTRLTVL.

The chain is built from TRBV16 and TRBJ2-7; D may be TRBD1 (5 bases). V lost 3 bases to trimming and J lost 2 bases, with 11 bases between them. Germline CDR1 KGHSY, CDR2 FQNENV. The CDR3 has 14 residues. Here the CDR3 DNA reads TGTGCCAGCAGCCATCACAGGAGCCCCTACGAGCAGTACTTC. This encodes CASSHHRSPYEQYF.

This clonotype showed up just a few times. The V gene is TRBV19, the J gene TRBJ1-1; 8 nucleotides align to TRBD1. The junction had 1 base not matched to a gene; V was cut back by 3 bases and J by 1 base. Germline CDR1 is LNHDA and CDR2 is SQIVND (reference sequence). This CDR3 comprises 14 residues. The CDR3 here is CASSIQGANTEAFF. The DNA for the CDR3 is TGTGCCAGTAGTATTCAGGGGGCGAACACTGAAGCTTTCTTT.

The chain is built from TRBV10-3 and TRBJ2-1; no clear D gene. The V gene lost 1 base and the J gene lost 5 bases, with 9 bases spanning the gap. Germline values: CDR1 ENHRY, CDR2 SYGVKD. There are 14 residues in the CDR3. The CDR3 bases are TGTGCCATCAGTGAGTTCGGCCCGAACAATGAGCAGTTCTTC. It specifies CAISEFGPNNEQFF.

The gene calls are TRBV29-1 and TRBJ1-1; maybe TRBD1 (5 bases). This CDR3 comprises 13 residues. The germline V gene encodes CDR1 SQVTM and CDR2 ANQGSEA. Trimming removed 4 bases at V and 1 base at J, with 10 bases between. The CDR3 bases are TGCAGCGTTGTTGTGGGGGGGAACACTGAAGCTTTCTTT. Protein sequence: CSVVVGGNTEAFF.

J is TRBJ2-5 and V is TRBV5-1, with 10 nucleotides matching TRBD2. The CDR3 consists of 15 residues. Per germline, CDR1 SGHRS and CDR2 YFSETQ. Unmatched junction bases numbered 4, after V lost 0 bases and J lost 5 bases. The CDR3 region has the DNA TGCGCCAGCAGCTTGGAGGCTAGCGGGAGTGAGACCCAGTACTTC. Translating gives CASSLEASGSETQYF.

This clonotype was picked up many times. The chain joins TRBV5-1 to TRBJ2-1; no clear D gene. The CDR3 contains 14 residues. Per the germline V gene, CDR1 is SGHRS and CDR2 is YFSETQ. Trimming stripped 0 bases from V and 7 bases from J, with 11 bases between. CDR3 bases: TGCGCCAGCAGCTTGGCGGTGGGTAAAAATGAGCAGTTCTTC. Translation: CASSLAVGKNEQFF. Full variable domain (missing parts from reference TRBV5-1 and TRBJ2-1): KAGVTQTPRYLIKTRGQQVTLSCSPISGHRSVSWYQQTPGQGLQFLFEYFSETQRNKGNFPGRFSGRQFSNSRSEMNVSTLELGDSALYLCASSLAVGKNEQFFGPGTRLTVL.

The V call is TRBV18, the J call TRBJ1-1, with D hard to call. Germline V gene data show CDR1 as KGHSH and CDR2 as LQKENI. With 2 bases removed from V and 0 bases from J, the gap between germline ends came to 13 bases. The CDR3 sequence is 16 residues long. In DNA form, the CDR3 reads TGTGCCAGCTCACCAAACAAGAGGGTGTTGAACACTGAAGCTTTCTTT. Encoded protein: CASSPNKRVLNTEAFF. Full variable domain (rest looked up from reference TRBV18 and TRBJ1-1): NAGVMQNPRHLVRRRGQEARLRCSPMKGHSHVYWYRQLPEEGLKFMVYLQKENIIDESGMPKERFSAEFPKEGPSILRIQQVVRGDSAAYFCASSPNKRVLNTEAFFGQGTRLTVV.

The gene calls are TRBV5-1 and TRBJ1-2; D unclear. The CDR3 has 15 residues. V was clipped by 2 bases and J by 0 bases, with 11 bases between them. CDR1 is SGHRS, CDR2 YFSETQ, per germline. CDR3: CASSLEGGTNYGYTF. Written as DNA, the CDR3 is TGCGCCAGCAGCTTAGAGGGAGGTACTAACTATGGCTACACCTTC.

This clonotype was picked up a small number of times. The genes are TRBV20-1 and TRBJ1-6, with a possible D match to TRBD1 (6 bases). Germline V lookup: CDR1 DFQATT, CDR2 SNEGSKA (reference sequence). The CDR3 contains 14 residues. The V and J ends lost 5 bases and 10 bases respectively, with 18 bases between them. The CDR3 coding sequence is TGCAGTGCTCCCAAGGGGGGGGGAGAATCACCCCTCCACTTT. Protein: CSAPKGGGESPLHF.

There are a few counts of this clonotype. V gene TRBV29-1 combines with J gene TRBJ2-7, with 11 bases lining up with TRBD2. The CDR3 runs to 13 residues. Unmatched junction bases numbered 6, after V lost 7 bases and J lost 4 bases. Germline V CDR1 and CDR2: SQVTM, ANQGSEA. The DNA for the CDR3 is TGCAGCGCCGCGACTAGCGGGGCTTACGAGCAGTACTTC. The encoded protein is CSAATSGAYEQYF.

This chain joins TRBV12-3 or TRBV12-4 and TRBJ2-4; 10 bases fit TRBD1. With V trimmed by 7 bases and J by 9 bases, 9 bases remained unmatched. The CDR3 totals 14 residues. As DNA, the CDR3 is TGTGCCAGCACCCCCAAACGGACAGGGGGCATTCAGTACTTC. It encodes CASTPKRTGGIQYF.

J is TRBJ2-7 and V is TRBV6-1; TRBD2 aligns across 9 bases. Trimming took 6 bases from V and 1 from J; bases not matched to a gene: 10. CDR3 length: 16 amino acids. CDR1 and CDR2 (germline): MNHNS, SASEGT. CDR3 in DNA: TGTGCCAGCAGCCACCTTAGCGGGAGAATTTCCTACGAGCAGTACTTC. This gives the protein CASSHLSGRISYEQYF.

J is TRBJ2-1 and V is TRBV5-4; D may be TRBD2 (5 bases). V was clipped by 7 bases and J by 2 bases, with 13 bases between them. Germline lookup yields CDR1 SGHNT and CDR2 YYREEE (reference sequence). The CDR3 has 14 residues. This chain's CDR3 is CASSHPGTYNEQFF. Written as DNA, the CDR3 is TGTGCCAGCTCTCACCCGGGAACCTACAATGAGCAGTTCTTC.